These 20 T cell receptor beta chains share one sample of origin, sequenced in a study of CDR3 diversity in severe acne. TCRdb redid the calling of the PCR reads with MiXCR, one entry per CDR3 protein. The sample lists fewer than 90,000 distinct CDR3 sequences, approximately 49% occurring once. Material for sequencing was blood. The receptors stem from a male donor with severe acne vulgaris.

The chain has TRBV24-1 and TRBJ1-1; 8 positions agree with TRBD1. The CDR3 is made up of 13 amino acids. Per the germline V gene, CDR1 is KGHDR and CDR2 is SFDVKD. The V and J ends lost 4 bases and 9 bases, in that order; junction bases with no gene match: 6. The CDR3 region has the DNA TGTGCCACCAGTGAACCAGGACAGGGTAAAGCTTTCTTT. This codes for CATSEPGQGKAFF.

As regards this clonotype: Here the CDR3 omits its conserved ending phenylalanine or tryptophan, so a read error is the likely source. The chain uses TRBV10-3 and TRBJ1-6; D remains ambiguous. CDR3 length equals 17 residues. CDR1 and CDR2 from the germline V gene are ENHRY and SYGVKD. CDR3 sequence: CAISESVPSSYNSPLHS. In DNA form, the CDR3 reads TGTGCCATCAGTGAGTCGGTGCCTAGCTCCTATAACTCACCCCTCCACTCT.

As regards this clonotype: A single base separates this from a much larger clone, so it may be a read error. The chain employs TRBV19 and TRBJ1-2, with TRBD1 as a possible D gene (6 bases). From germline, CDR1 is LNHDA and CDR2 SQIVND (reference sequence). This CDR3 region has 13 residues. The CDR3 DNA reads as TGTACCAGCAGACAGGATCTTAACTATGGCTACACCTTC. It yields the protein CTSRQDLNYGYTF.

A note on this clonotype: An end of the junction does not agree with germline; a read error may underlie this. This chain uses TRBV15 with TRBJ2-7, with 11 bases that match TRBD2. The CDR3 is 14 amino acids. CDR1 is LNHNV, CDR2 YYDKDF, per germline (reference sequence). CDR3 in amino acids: CAASRGTSGYEQYF. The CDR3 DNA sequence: TGTGCCGCCAGCAGAGGGACTAGCGGCTACGAGCAGTACTTC.

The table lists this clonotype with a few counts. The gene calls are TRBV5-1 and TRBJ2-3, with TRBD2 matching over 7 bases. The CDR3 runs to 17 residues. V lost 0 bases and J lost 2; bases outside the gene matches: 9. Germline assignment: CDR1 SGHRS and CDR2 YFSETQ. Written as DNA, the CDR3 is TGCGCCAGCAGCTTGGCCCTGGCGCTAGCGGACACAGATACGCAGTATTTT. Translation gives CASSLALALADTDTQYF.

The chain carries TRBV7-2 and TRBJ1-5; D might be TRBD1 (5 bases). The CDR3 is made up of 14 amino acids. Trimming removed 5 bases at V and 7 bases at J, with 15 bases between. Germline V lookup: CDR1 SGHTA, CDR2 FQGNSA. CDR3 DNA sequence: TGTGCCAGCAGCCTCCAGGGCGCGGGGCAGCCCCAGCATTTT. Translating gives CASSLQGAGQPQHF.

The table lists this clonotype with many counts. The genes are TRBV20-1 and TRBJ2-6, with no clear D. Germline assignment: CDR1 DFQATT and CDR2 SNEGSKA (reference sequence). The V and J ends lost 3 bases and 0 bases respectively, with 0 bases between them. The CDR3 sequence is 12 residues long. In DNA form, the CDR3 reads TGCAGTGCTAGCTCTGGGGCCAACGTCCTGACTTTC. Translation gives CSASSGANVLTF.

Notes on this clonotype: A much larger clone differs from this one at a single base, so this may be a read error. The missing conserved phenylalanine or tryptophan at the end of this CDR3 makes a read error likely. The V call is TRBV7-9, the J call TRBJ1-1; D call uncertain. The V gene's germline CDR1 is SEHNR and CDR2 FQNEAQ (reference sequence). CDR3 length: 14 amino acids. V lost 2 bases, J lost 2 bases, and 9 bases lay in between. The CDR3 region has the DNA TGTGCCAGCAGCTTATTACGCTTTAACACTGAAGCTTTCTCT. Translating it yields CASSLLRFNTEAFS.

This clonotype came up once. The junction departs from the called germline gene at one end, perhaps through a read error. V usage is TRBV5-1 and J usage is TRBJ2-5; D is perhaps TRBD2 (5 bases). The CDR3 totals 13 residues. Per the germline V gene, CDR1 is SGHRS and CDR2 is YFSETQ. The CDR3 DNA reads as TGCGCCGGCAGCTTGGGAGTGGAGGAGACCCAGTACTTC. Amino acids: CAGSLGVEETQYF.

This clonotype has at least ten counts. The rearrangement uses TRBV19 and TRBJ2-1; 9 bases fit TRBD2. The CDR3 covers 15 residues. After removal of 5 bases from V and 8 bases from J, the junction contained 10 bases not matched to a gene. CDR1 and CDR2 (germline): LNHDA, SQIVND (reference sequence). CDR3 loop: CASSAAGGPGYEQFF. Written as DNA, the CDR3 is TGTGCCAGTAGTGCCGCGGGAGGGCCTGGGTATGAGCAGTTCTTC. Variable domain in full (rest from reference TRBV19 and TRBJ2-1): DGGITQSPKYLFRKEGQNVTLSCEQNLNHDAMYWYRQDPGQGLRLIYYSQIVNDFQKGDIAEGYSVSREKKESFPLTVTSAQKNPTAFYLCASSAAGGPGYEQFFGPGTRLTVL.

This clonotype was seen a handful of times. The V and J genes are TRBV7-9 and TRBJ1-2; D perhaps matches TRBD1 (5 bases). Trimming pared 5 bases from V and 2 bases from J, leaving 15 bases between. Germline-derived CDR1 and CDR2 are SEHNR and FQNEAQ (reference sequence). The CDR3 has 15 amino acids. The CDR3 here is CASSTTLGENYGYTF. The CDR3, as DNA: TGTGCCAGCAGCACTACTCTAGGGGAAAACTATGGCTACACCTTC.

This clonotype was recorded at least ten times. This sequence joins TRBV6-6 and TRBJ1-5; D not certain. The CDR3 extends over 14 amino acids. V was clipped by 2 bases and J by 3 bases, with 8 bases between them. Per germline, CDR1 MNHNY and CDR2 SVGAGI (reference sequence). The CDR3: CASSYGEDNQPQHF. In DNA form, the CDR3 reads TGTGCCAGCAGTTACGGGGAAGACAATCAGCCCCAGCATTTT.

The chain's CDR3 is CSVVWEGGWTGELFF. The CDR3 DNA sequence: TGCAGCGTTGTATGGGAGGGGGGATGGACCGGGGAGCTGTTTTTT. The chain joins TRBV29-1 to TRBJ2-2, with a weak D call TRBD2 (7 bases). Trimming removed 4 bases at V and 5 bases at J, with 17 bases between. This CDR3 contains 15 residues. Germline-derived CDR1 and CDR2 are SQVTM and ANQGSEA.

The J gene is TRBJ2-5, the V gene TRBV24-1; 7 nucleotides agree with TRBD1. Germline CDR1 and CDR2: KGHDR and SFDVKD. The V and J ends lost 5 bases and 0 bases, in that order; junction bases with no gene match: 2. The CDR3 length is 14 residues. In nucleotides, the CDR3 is TGTGCCACCAGTGGGGGACAGTACCAAGAGACCCAGTACTTC. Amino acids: CATSGGQYQETQYF.

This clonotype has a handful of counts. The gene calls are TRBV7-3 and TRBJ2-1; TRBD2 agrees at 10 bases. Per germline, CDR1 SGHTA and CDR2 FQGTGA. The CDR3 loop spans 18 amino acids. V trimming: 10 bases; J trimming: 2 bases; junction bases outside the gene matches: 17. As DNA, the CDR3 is TGTGCCACCTCCAGGGAGGCTAGCGGGAGAGGTACCTACAATGAGCAGTTCTTC. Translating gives CATSREASGRGTYNEQFF.

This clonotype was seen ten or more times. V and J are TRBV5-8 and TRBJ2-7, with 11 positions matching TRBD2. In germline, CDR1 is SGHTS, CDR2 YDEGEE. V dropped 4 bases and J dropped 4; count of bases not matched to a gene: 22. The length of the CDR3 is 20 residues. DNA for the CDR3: TGTGCCAGCAGCGCGTCGGCACTAGCGGGAGTTGGTGGGAGGCGGTACGAGCAGTACTTC. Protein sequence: CASSASALAGVGGRRYEQYF.

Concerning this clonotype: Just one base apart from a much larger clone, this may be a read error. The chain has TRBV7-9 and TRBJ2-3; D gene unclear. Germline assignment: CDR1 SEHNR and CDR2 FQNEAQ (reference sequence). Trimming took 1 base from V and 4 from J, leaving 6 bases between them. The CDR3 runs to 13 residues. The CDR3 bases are TGTGCCAGCAGCTTAGAGAACGCAGATACGCAGTATTTT. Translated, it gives CASSLENADTQYF.

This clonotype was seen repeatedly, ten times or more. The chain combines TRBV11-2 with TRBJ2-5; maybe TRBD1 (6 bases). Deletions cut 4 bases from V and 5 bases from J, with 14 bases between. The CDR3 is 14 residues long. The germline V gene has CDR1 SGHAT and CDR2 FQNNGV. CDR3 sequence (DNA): TGTGCCAGCAGCTCCAGCAATCAGGGGGAGACCCAGTACTTC. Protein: CASSSSNQGETQYF.

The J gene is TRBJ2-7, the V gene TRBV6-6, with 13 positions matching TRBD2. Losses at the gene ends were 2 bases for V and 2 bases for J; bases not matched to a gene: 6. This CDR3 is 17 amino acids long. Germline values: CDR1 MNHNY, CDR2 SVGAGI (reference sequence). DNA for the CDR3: TGTGCCAGCAGTTACCTCGGACTAGCGGGAGCCCCCTACGAGCAGTACTTC. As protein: CASSYLGLAGAPYEQYF.

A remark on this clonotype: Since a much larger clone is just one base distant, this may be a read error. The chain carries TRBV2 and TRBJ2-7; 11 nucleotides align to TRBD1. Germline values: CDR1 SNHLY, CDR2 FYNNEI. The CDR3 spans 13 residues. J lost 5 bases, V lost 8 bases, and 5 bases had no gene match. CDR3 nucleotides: TGTGCCAGCTCTGGACAGGGGGCGCACGAGCAGTACTTC. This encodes CASSGQGAHEQYF.